The clone carrying this T cell receptor (beta chain) was found many times. Profiled with immunoSEQ multiplex PCR; TCRdb holds only in-frame clones, not every one. The data hold about 140,000 clones, with 84% observed a single time. This entry belongs to a study of blood T cell repertoires in COVID-19. For the study at large: Acute and convalescent COVID-19 specimens originated in the United States, Italy and Spain. The analysed material was cDNA or gDNA that came from T cells, B-cell-depleted T cells, or PBMCs.

Sequencing was carried out using peripheral blood. This receptor was obtained from a human donor in a cohort sampled during active COVID-19.

The CDR3 sequence: CAIAEGTDSYEQYF. The CDR3 bases are TGTGCCATAGCGGAGGGGACGGATTCCTACGAGCAGTACTTC. The chain recombines TRBV6-5 with TRBJ2-7, with D possibly matching TRBD2 (6 bases). V lost 10 bases and J 1 base, leaving 17 bases between the germline ends. The CDR3 runs to 14 residues. CDR1 is MNHEY and CDR2 is SVGAGI in the germline V gene.